This T cell receptor beta chain was retrieved from a study of blood T cells in healthy people across ages. This clonotype was seen a single time. The CDR3 has 14 amino acids. V was trimmed by 5 bases and J by 5 bases, leaving 12 bases between them. Germline CDR1 and CDR2: SGHTA and FQGNSA. Every donor contributed roughly 10 milliliters of peripheral blood by blood draw. Each sample used at least 6 million PBMCs. A J-beta primer mix and a sample-barcoded 5' primer were used in a second PCR of about 7 to 11 cycles. Each sample provided no less than 2.5 million CDR3-containing paired-end reads. TCRdb re-analysed the 5' RACE reads in MiXCR, keeping a single row per CDR3 protein. The repertoire holds approximately 350,000 distinct CDR3 sequences, more than 45% seen once, with under 60% in the top ten.

This TCR was sampled from a man aged 55 to 70 in good health. The rearrangement links TRBV7-2 to TRBJ1-4; D remains unclear. Specimen: blood. The CDR3 is CASSLGSGNEKLFF. In DNA form, the CDR3 reads TGTGCCAGCAGCCTCGGAAGCGGGAATGAAAAACTGTTTTTT.